The next 19 T cell receptor beta chains were all read from a single sample in a study of shared clonotypes between healthy human individuals. Some clones are missing from TCRdb's copy, which holds only in-frame ones; the method was immunoSEQ multiplex PCR. The table has nearly 1,000,000 clones, around 80% seen once. The source material was memory CD4+ T cells sorted from blood. Subset here: CD45RA-negative fraction. These receptors were obtained from a man between 18 and 35 years old in good health.

This chain uses TRBV5-4 with TRBJ1-1; possibly TRBD1 for D (6 bases). Deletions cut 5 bases from V and 0 bases from J, with 11 bases between. The CDR3 has 14 amino acids. Germline V gene lookup returns CDR1 SGHNT and CDR2 YYREEE (reference sequence). CDR3 bases: TGTGCCAGCAGTATGGACAGCATGAACACTGAAGCTTTCTTT. It yields the protein CASSMDSMNTEAFF.

The chain's CDR3 is CASSFSDRDEQYF. DNA of the CDR3: TGTGCCAGCAGTTTCTCGGACAGGGACGAGCAGTACTTC. The V gene is TRBV27, the J gene TRBJ2-7; 8 bases match TRBD1. Trimming took 3 bases from V and 5 from J; bases not matched to a gene: 3. Looked up from germline, CDR1 is MNHEY and CDR2 is SMNVEV (reference sequence). The CDR3 loop spans 13 amino acids.

The chain has TRBV2 and TRBJ1-2; TRBD1 agrees at 7 bases. The CDR3 has 13 amino acids. CDR1 SNHLY and CDR2 FYNNEI come from the germline V gene. With 7 bases clipped from V and 6 bases from J, the junction kept 8 bases outside the gene matches. The CDR3 DNA sequence: TGTGCCAGCACGTACACAGGGGAGAATGGCTACACCTTC. This translates into CASTYTGENGYTF.

This sequence joins TRBV4-3 and TRBJ1-2; D is uncertain. V was shortened by 0 bases and J by 4 bases, with 15 bases between the two germline ends. The CDR3 is made up of 16 amino acids. The germline V gene has CDR1 LGHNA and CDR2 YSLEER. The CDR3 here is CASSQEKGGVTYGYTF. CDR3 sequence (DNA): TGCGCCAGCAGCCAAGAGAAGGGCGGCGTGACCTATGGCTACACCTTC.

V usage is TRBV18 and J usage is TRBJ2-7; TRBD1 matches 7 bases. With 1 base clipped from V and 3 bases from J, the junction kept 6 bases outside the gene matches. Per the germline V gene, CDR1 is KGHSH and CDR2 is LQKENI. CDR3 size: 15 residues. In DNA, the CDR3 is TGTGCCAGCTCACCACAGGGGGCGCTCAACTACGAGCAGTACTTC. It specifies CASSPQGALNYEQYF.

The table lists this clone with many counts. The same CDR3 arises from other DNA sequences in this sample as well. CDR3 in DNA: TGTGCCAGCAGTTTAACGGGTAGTTCTGGAAACACCATATATTTT. This encodes CASSLTGSSGNTIYF. The rearrangement uses TRBV27 and TRBJ1-3; D is unclear. V was clipped by 2 bases and J by 1 base, with 9 bases between them. The CDR3 length is 15 residues. Germline V gene sequence: CDR1 MNHEY, CDR2 SMNVEV (reference sequence).

This clone was seen just once. This sample includes further DNA sequences coding for the same CDR3. V is TRBV15 and J is TRBJ1-3; TRBD1 agrees at 8 bases. Germline trimming cut 5 bases from V and 0 bases from J; bases unmatched to any gene: 6. Germline V lookup: CDR1 LNHNV, CDR2 YYDKDF (reference sequence). CDR3 length: 16 residues. Here the CDR3 DNA reads TGTGCCACCAGCCGACGACAGGGGCCCTCTGGAAACACCATATATTTT. Protein product: CATSRRQGPSGNTIYF.

The CDR3 DNA is TGTGCCAGCAGTTTATTCCTCCTTGGGACAGAAATTAACACCGGGGAGCTGTTTTTT. This translates into CASSLFLLGTEINTGELFF. The chain has TRBV28 and TRBJ2-2; 7 positions agree with TRBD1. CDR1 and CDR2 from the germline V gene are MDHEN and SYDVKM. CDR3 size: 19 residues. The trim removed 1 base at V and 2 bases at J, leaving 13 bases unmatched.

Notes on this clone: An end of the junction differs from the germline gene, which may be a read error. The chain employs TRBV19 and TRBJ1-6; D call uncertain. Germline lookup yields CDR1 LNHDA and CDR2 SQIVND (reference sequence). The CDR3 contains 17 residues. As DNA, the CDR3 is TGTGCCAGTAGTATGAGGAGGGCGTCCTCCTATAATTCATCCCTCCACTTT. It translates to CASSMRRASSYNSSLHF. Variable domain in full (rest from reference TRBV19 and TRBJ1-6): DGGITQSPKYLFRKEGQNVTLSCEQNLNHDAMYWYRQDPGQGLRLIYYSQIVNDFQKGDIAEGYSVSREKKESFPLTVTSAQKNPTAFYLCASSMRRASSYNSSLHFGNGTRLTVT.

This sequence joins TRBV7-9 and TRBJ1-4, with D tentatively TRBD1 (5 bases). The CDR3 contains 15 residues. Germline CDR1 and CDR2: SEHNR and FQNEAQ (reference sequence). V lost 1 base to trimming and J lost 5 bases, with 11 bases between them. The CDR3: CASSLGYRTNEKLFF. Written as DNA, the CDR3 is TGTGCCAGCAGCTTAGGTTACAGGACCAATGAAAAACTGTTTTTT.

Note on this clone: Other DNA sequences in the sample encode the same CDR3. The J gene is TRBJ1-1, the V gene TRBV6-6, with unresolved D. The germline V gene has CDR1 MNHNY and CDR2 SVGAGI (reference sequence). The CDR3 sequence is 13 residues long. V lost 5 bases to trimming and J lost 0 bases, with 7 bases between them. The CDR3: CASSQQLNTEAFF. CDR3 sequence (DNA): TGTGCCAGCAGTCAACAGCTGAACACTGAAGCTTTCTTT.

This rearrangement joins TRBV25-1 to TRBJ2-2; TRBD1 agrees at 9 bases. Per the germline V gene, CDR1 is MGHDK and CDR2 is SYGVNS. The CDR3 length is 15 residues. Losses at the gene ends were 3 bases for V and 6 bases for J; bases not matched to a gene: 5. The CDR3 coding sequence is TGTGCCAGCAGTGACACAGGGGGCGCGGCCGGGGAGCTGTTTTTT. It specifies CASSDTGGAAGELFF.

The chain carries TRBV28 and TRBJ1-1; 8 bases fit TRBD1. With 6 bases clipped from V and 0 bases from J, the junction kept 3 bases outside the gene matches. The CDR3 is 14 amino acids. The germline gives CDR1 MDHEN, CDR2 SYDVKM. CDR3 nucleotides: TGTGCCAGCAGACAGGGGGGAATGAACACTGAAGCTTTCTTT. Its protein product is CASRQGGMNTEAFF.

The rearrangement uses TRBV30 and TRBJ2-7; 7 bases map to TRBD2. The junction had 14 bases not matched to a gene; V was cut back by 3 bases and J by 3 bases. This CDR3 has 16 residues. CDR1 and CDR2 (germline): GTSNPN, SVGIG (reference sequence). CDR3 bases: TGTGCCTGGAGGCGCCCTGGGGGGGGTCTTCACTACGAGCAGTACTTC. This gives the protein CAWRRPGGGLHYEQYF.

This chain links TRBV5-1 with TRBJ2-2, with 10 positions matching TRBD2. J gave up 6 bases and V 2 bases, and 7 bases lay outside the gene matches. CDR1 and CDR2 from the germline V gene are SGHRS and YFSETQ. The CDR3 spans 16 residues. The CDR3, as DNA: TGCGCCAGCAGCTTCCTAGCGGGAGTTTCCGCCGGGGAGCTGTTTTTT. As protein: CASSFLAGVSAGELFF.

V usage is TRBV28 and J usage is TRBJ2-7; D remains unclear. Trimming pared 5 bases from V and 2 bases from J, leaving 16 bases between. Germline assignment: CDR1 MDHEN and CDR2 SYDVKM. This CDR3 region has 15 residues. The CDR3, as DNA: TGTGCCAGCAGTCCAAACCGGGTTTCGGCCTACGAGCAGTACTTC. This sequence encodes CASSPNRVSAYEQYF.

The chain carries TRBV10-3 and TRBJ1-1; D is ambiguous. The germline V and J ends were trimmed by 3 bases and 1 base, with 9 bases remaining between them. Germline CDR1 is ENHRY and CDR2 is SYGVKD. The CDR3 loop spans 14 amino acids. CDR3 DNA sequence: TGTGCCATCAGTGAACTCCTCTCGAACACTGAAGCTTTCTTT. Its translation: CAISELLSNTEAFF.

The chain couples TRBV2 to TRBJ1-4; maybe TRBD1 (5 bases). The CDR3 runs to 12 residues. The V and J ends lost 8 bases and 8 bases respectively, with 12 bases between them. Germline V gene sequence: CDR1 SNHLY, CDR2 FYNNEI. In DNA form, the CDR3 reads TGTGCCAGCCATGGGGACGGAGAAAAACTGTTTTTT. Translation: CASHGDGEKLFF.

The chain recombines TRBV11-2 with TRBJ1-6; no reliable D call. CDR1 is SGHAT and CDR2 is FQNNGV in the germline V gene. The V gene lost 6 bases and the J gene lost 8 bases, with 20 bases spanning the gap. The CDR3 sequence is 16 residues long. Here the CDR3 reads CASREGKGFLDSPLHF. The CDR3 DNA reads TGTGCCAGCAGGGAAGGGAAGGGCTTTTTAGATTCACCCCTCCACTTT.